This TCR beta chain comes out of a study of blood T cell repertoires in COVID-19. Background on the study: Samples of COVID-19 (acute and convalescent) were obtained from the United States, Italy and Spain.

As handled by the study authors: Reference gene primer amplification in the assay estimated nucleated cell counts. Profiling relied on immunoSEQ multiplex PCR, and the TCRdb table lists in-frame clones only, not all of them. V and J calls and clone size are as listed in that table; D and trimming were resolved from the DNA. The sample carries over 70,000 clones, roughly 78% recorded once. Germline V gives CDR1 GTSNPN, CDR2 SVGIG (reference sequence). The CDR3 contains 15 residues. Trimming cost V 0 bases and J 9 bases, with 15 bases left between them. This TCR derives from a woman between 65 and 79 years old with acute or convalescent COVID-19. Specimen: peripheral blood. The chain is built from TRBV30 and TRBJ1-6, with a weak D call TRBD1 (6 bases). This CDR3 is CAWSVGRRGRSPLHF. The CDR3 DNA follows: TGTGCCTGGAGTGTAGGTCGCAGGGGTCGTTCACCCCTCCACTTT. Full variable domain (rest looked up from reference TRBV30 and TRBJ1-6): SQTIHQWPATLVQPVGSPLSLECTVEGTSNPNLYWYRQAAGRGLQLLFYSVGIGQISSEVPQNLSASRPQDRQFILSSKKLLLSDSGFYLCAWSVGRRGRSPLHFGNGTRLTVT.